These 18 T cell receptor beta chains share one sample of origin, sequenced in a study of T cells in Graves' hyperthyroidism and ophthalmopathy. Template material for amplifying TCR beta CDR3 regions consisted of RNA transcripts. A set of HTBI primers served as the primers for a first-round RT-PCR of the TCR CDR3. TCRdb used MiXCR to reprocess the multiplex PCR reads, holding one entry per CDR3 protein. Found here are about 740,000 distinct CDR3 sequences, around 15% of them singletons; the top ten hold about 10%. What was sequenced was blood. Receptors were obtained from a woman aged 18-35 years with Graves' hyperthyroidism.

The chain joins TRBV20-1 to TRBJ2-7, with 14 bases lining up with TRBD2. Germline V gives CDR1 DFQATT, CDR2 SNEGSKA (reference sequence). The CDR3 is made up of 18 amino acids. With V trimmed by 6 bases and J by 3 bases, 16 bases remained unmatched. In nucleotides, the CDR3 is TGCAGTGCAACGGGACTAGCGGGAGTTATAGGTGACGGCTACGAGCAGTACTTC. It is translated as CSATGLAGVIGDGYEQYF.

The chain employs TRBV5-6 and TRBJ2-7; 8 nucleotides align to TRBD1. The CDR3 length is 17 residues. V trimming: 4 bases; J trimming: 5 bases; junction bases outside the gene matches: 17. CDR1 is SGHDT, CDR2 YYEEEE, per germline. The CDR3 DNA is TGTGCCAGCAGCCATATCGATCCGGGACAGGAGGTCAACGAGCAGTACTTC. Protein: CASSHIDPGQEVNEQYF. Supplemented by reference TRBV5-6 and TRBJ2-7, the full variable domain reads DAGVTQSPTHLIKTRGQQVTLRCSPKSGHDTVSWYQQALGQGPQFIFQYYEEEERQRGNFPDRFSGHQFPNYSSELNVNALLLGDSALYLCASSHIDPGQEVNEQYFGPGTRLTVT.

This clonotype was observed at least ten times. V is TRBV11-2 and J is TRBJ2-7; no clear D. CDR1 and CDR2 (germline): SGHAT, FQNNGV. Trimming removed 1 base at V and 3 bases at J, with 4 bases between. The CDR3 length is 12 residues. CDR3 protein: CASSLANYEQYF. The CDR3 bases are TGTGCCAGCAGCTTAGCCAACTACGAGCAGTACTTC.

The chain is built from TRBV4-1 and TRBJ1-6; weak D call: TRBD1 (6 bases). The CDR3 runs to 16 residues. Trimming stripped 3 bases from V and 6 bases from J, with 15 bases between. Looked up from germline, CDR1 is MGHRA and CDR2 is YSYEKL. The CDR3 nucleotides read TGCGCCAGCAGCCATATACAGGGCCCAGCTAATTCACCCCTCCACTTT. As protein: CASSHIQGPANSPLHF.

This clonotype was seen repeatedly, ten times or more. The rearrangement joins TRBV12-3 or TRBV12-4 to TRBJ2-3, with a tentative D call TRBD2 (5 bases). The ends were cut back, 2 bases at V and 0 bases at J, with 12 bases in the middle. The CDR3 covers 16 residues. DNA of the CDR3: TGTGCCAGCAGTTTATCAGCGGAGCATAGCACAGATACGCAGTATTTT. It codes for CASSLSAEHSTDTQYF.

This clonotype appeared many times. The rearrangement uses TRBV5-8 and TRBJ2-3; D ambiguous. This CDR3 has 13 amino acids. CDR1 is SGHTS and CDR2 is YDEGEE in the germline V gene. Trimming shortened V by 0 bases and J by 0 bases, and 2 bases separated the two germline ends. This CDR3 reads CASSLESTDTQYF. The CDR3, as DNA: TGTGCCAGCAGCTTGGAGAGCACAGATACGCAGTATTTT.

In its sample, this clonotype was seen many times. This chain links TRBV6-2 or TRBV6-3 with TRBJ2-5; 15 bases are a match to TRBD2. The CDR3 totals 16 residues. CDR1 and CDR2 (germline): MNHEY, SVGEGT. J gave up 4 bases and V 5 bases, and 5 bases lay outside the gene matches. The CDR3, as DNA: TGTGCCAGCAGTACACCGGGACTAGCGGGAGGAGAGACCCAGTACTTC. The encoded protein is CASSTPGLAGGETQYF.

Ten or more counts support this clonotype. This chain links TRBV28 with TRBJ2-1; 7 bases agree with TRBD1. V lost 1 base to trimming and J lost 0 bases; unmatched junction nucleotides: 12. CDR1 and CDR2 (germline): MDHEN, SYDVKM. CDR3 length: 19 amino acids. CDR3 in DNA: TGTGCCAGCAGTTTATCCATGACAGGGCCAACGTCCTCCTACAATGAGCAGTTCTTC. As protein: CASSLSMTGPTSSYNEQFF. The full variable domain, completed using reference TRBV28 and TRBJ2-1, is DVKVTQSSRYLVKRTGEKVFLECVQDMDHENMFWYRQDPGLGLRLIYFSYDVKMKEKGDIPEGYSVSREKKERFSLILESASTNQTSMYLCASSLSMTGPTSSYNEQFFGPGTRLTVL.

This chain connects TRBV4-1 to TRBJ1-2; no definite D call. V gave up 4 bases and J gave up 5 bases, with 14 bases separating them. CDR1 is MGHRA, CDR2 YSYEKL, per germline. There are 14 residues in the CDR3. CDR3 in DNA: TGCGCCAGCAGCCCGTCGGAAATGGAGTATGGCTACACCTTC. Translating gives CASSPSEMEYGYTF.

The chain is built from TRBV19 and TRBJ2-7; 8 bases fit TRBD1. The V segment lost 3 bases and the J segment 3 bases; nucleotides outside the gene matches: 4. The germline gives CDR1 LNHDA, CDR2 SQIVND (reference sequence). The CDR3 is made up of 14 amino acids. CDR3 DNA sequence: TGTGCCAGTAGTATGACAGGGGACCTCTACGAGCAGTACTTC. This translates into CASSMTGDLYEQYF.

This clonotype was detected many times. The gene calls are TRBV7-9 and TRBJ2-7; no clear D gene. The CDR3 sequence is 13 residues long. V lost 4 bases, J lost 1 base, and 8 bases lay in between. Germline V lookup: CDR1 SEHNR, CDR2 FQNEAQ (reference sequence). CDR3 residues: CASSSRESYEQYF. The DNA for the CDR3 is TGTGCCAGCAGCTCTAGGGAATCCTACGAGCAGTACTTC.

The chain couples TRBV10-3 to TRBJ2-1, with 10 bases identical to TRBD1. This CDR3 is 13 amino acids long. Trimming removed 6 bases from V and 9 bases from J; junction bases left unmatched: 5. Germline CDR1 and CDR2: ENHRY and SYGVKD. In DNA, the CDR3 is TGTGCCATCAGCGGGACAGGGGAGGGTGAGCAGTTCTTC. Its translation: CAISGTGEGEQFF.

In this sample, this clonotype turned up many times. This sequence joins TRBV2 and TRBJ2-7; 11 bases are a match to TRBD2. The CDR3 consists of 16 residues. V was pared by 1 base and J by 2 bases, with 4 bases of the junction left unmatched. Germline V gene data show CDR1 as SNHLY and CDR2 as FYNNEI. CDR3 in amino acids: CASSEVETSGTYEQYF. The CDR3 coding sequence is TGTGCCAGCAGTGAAGTAGAGACTAGCGGGACCTACGAGCAGTACTTC.

This clonotype was picked up many times. This chain uses TRBV5-1 with TRBJ1-6; 7 bases fit TRBD1. The CDR3 is 15 amino acids. With V trimmed by 4 bases and J by 6 bases, 7 bases remained unmatched. Per the germline V gene, CDR1 is SGHRS and CDR2 is YFSETQ. CDR3 coding DNA: TGCGCCAGCAGCAGAACCGGGACAGCTAATTCACCCCTCCACTTT. This codes for CASSRTGTANSPLHF.

V gene TRBV28 combines with J gene TRBJ2-1; 8 bases match TRBD2. This CDR3 has 17 amino acids. V lost 6 bases, J lost 6 bases, and 16 bases stayed unmatched. CDR1 and CDR2 (germline): MDHEN, SYDVKM. The CDR3 region is CASSSLSHLRGGNEQFF. The DNA for the CDR3 is TGTGCCAGCAGCTCCCTTAGCCACCTACGGGGGGGCAATGAGCAGTTCTTC.

This clonotype was counted many times. The chain combines TRBV28 with TRBJ1-1; unclear D gene. The CDR3 extends over 12 amino acids. CDR1 and CDR2 from the germline V gene are MDHEN and SYDVKM. V was cut by 6 bases and J by 7 bases, with 12 bases left in between. As DNA, the CDR3 is TGTGCCAGCAGCCAACTGGGGTTTGAAGCTTTCTTT. Its translation is CASSQLGFEAFF.

The chain employs TRBV11-3 and TRBJ2-1; D is undetermined. The CDR3 contains 13 residues. Germline values: CDR1 SGHNT, CDR2 YENEEA. Trimming stripped 7 bases from V and 2 bases from J, with 9 bases between. For the CDR3, the DNA is TGTGCCAGCACCGCAAGTCCCTACAATGAGCAGTTCTTC. It yields the protein CASTASPYNEQFF.

The genes are TRBV27 and TRBJ2-2, with 7 bases matching TRBD1. Looked up from germline, CDR1 is MNHEY and CDR2 is SMNVEV (reference sequence). Trimming cost V 3 bases and J 0 bases; bases outside gene matches: 4. The CDR3 length is 16 residues. The CDR3 protein is CASSLPGTANTGELFF. The CDR3 coding sequence is TGTGCCAGCAGTTTGCCGGGGACAGCGAACACCGGGGAGCTGTTTTTT.